This entry lists 15 T cell receptor beta chains sequenced from one sample in a study of blood T cell repertoires in COVID-19. Libraries were prepared by immunoSEQ multiplex PCR; TCRdb keeps only in-frame clonotypes and omits some of them. The sample consists of about 300,000 clones, roughly four fifths of them appearing once. The sample consisted of peripheral blood. The receptors were sampled from a woman between 45 and 60 years old who had recovered from COVID-19.

The genes are TRBV28 and TRBJ2-7; TRBD2 matches 10 bases. Looked up from germline, CDR1 is MDHEN and CDR2 is SYDVKM. V trimming: 5 bases; J trimming: 4 bases; junction bases outside the gene matches: 5. This CDR3 is 14 amino acids long. The CDR3 DNA sequence: TGTGCCAGCAGTCTGAAGCGGGGGGGTTACGAGCAGTACTTC. Translated, it gives CASSLKRGGYEQYF.

The J gene is TRBJ1-3, the V gene TRBV9, with TRBD1 identical over 7 bases. The length of the CDR3 is 15 residues. Germline V gene sequence: CDR1 SGDLS, CDR2 YYNGEE. The V segment lost 3 bases and the J segment 4 bases; nucleotides outside the gene matches: 7. CDR3 nucleotide sequence: TGTGCCAGCAGCGCCCGGGGGACAGCAGGAAACACCATATATTTT. This encodes CASSARGTAGNTIYF.

V is TRBV5-4 and J is TRBJ2-1; possible D gene TRBD2, 5 bases. Germline loops: CDR1 SGHNT, CDR2 YYREEE (reference sequence). The CDR3 spans 15 residues. With 4 bases removed from V and 6 bases from J, the gap between germline ends came to 17 bases. The CDR3 coding sequence is TGTGCCAGCAGCCCCAGAGGAGGTACACGCAATGAGCAGTTCTTC. The encoded protein is CASSPRGGTRNEQFF.

This clone was detected once. The gene calls are TRBV4-1 and TRBJ1-1; TRBD1 agrees at 7 bases. CDR1 is MGHRA and CDR2 is YSYEKL in the germline V gene. The CDR3 runs 15 residues. Losses at the gene ends were 8 bases for V and 3 bases for J; bases not matched to a gene: 12. The CDR3 region is CASQGGGQGDTEAFF. Here the CDR3 DNA reads TGCGCCAGCCAAGGTGGGGGGCAGGGGGACACTGAAGCTTTCTTT.

This rearrangement joins TRBV5-6 to TRBJ1-4; TRBD1 matches at 7 bases. The CDR3 length is 17 residues. With V trimmed by 1 base and J by 7 bases, 13 bases remained unmatched. Germline-derived CDR1 and CDR2 are SGHDT and YYEEEE. As DNA, the CDR3 is TGTGCCAGCAGCTTGATGACAGGGTCTCACCCTAGTGAAAAACTGTTTTTT. Its protein is CASSLMTGSHPSEKLFF. Combining the CDR3 with reference TRBV5-6 and TRBJ1-4 gives the whole variable domain DAGVTQSPTHLIKTRGQQVTLRCSPKSGHDTVSWYQQALGQGPQFIFQYYEEEERQRGNFPDRFSGHQFPNYSSELNVNALLLGDSALYLCASSLMTGSHPSEKLFFGSGTQLSVL.

The genes are TRBV19 and TRBJ2-1; TRBD1 matches at 12 bases. The CDR3 contains 16 residues. The V segment lost 6 bases and the J segment 0 bases; nucleotides outside the gene matches: 3. Germline values: CDR1 LNHDA, CDR2 SQIVND (reference sequence). For the CDR3, the DNA is TGTGCCAGTAGGGGACAGGGGGCGGCCTCCTACAATGAGCAGTTCTTC. It translates to CASRGQGAASYNEQFF.

The rearrangement joins TRBV10-3 to TRBJ2-7, with a possible D match to TRBD2 (6 bases). The germline V gene encodes CDR1 ENHRY and CDR2 SYGVKD. This CDR3 is 13 amino acids long. The V end was cut by 10 bases, the J end by 3 bases, with 16 bases between. The CDR3 region is CATGLGLSYEQYF. The DNA for the CDR3 is TGTGCCACCGGACTCGGACTAAGCTACGAGCAGTACTTC.

CDR3 region: CASSYGGTDTQYF. In nucleotides, the CDR3 is TGTGCCAGCAGTTACGGGGGGACAGATACGCAGTATTTT. The chain joins TRBV6-5 to TRBJ2-3; TRBD2 is a possible D gene (6 bases). The CDR3 runs 13 residues. Germline values: CDR1 MNHEY, CDR2 SVGAGI. Trimming took 2 bases from V and 3 from J, leaving 6 bases between them.

This chain joins TRBV28 and TRBJ1-2; 12 nucleotides line up with TRBD1. The germline V gene has CDR1 MDHEN and CDR2 SYDVKM. The CDR3 covers 15 residues. V trimming: 6 bases; J trimming: 3 bases; junction bases outside the gene matches: 5. The CDR3 sequence: CASSSGTGGYYGYTF. The CDR3 DNA reads TGTGCCAGCAGCTCCGGGACAGGGGGCTACTATGGCTACACCTTC.

A few counts support this clone. The chain employs TRBV28 and TRBJ1-6; possibly TRBD1 for D (5 bases). V was cut by 4 bases and J by 7 bases, with 11 bases left in between. Germline V lookup: CDR1 MDHEN, CDR2 SYDVKM. CDR3 length: 14 residues. This CDR3 reads CASSSPRGNSPLHF. Here the CDR3 DNA reads TGTGCCAGCAGTTCCCCCCGGGGGAATTCACCCCTCCACTTT.

On this clone itself: A single base separates this from a much larger clone, so it may be a read error. J is TRBJ2-1 and V is TRBV6-4; 10 bases are shared with TRBD1. CDR1 MRHNA and CDR2 SNTAGT come from the germline V gene. This CDR3 comprises 15 residues. The V gene end was trimmed by 6 bases and the J gene end by 0 bases; junction bases not matched to a gene: 2. Here the CDR3 DNA reads TGTGCCAGCAGCCGGGACAGGGGCTCCTACAATGAGCAGTTCTTC. This encodes CASSRDRGSYNEQFF.

In its sample, this clone was seen once. The chain has TRBV7-9 and TRBJ1-2; possibly TRBD1 for D (5 bases). CDR1 and CDR2 from the germline V gene are SEHNR and FQNEAQ (reference sequence). This CDR3 region has 14 residues. The V end was cut by 3 bases, the J end by 8 bases, with 16 bases between. The DNA for the CDR3 is TGTGCCAGCAGCTTGGTTGGGGCAGTTAACGGCTACACCTTC. It is translated as CASSLVGAVNGYTF.

The chain recombines TRBV30 with TRBJ1-1; 9 nucleotides agree with TRBD1. Per germline, CDR1 GTSNPN and CDR2 SVGIG (reference sequence). This CDR3 contains 14 residues. J lost 7 bases, V lost 4 bases, and 10 bases had no gene match. CDR3 in DNA: TGTGCCTGGAACAGACAGGGGGTAAAGGGTGAAGCTTTCTTT. It is translated as CAWNRQGVKGEAFF.

The chain uses TRBV15 and TRBJ1-6; TRBD1 matches 7 bases. V lost 4 bases and J lost 11; bases outside the gene matches: 8. This CDR3 is 14 amino acids long. The germline V gene encodes CDR1 LNHNV and CDR2 YYDKDF (reference sequence). The CDR3 DNA sequence: TGTGCCACCAGCATCGCGGTACAGGGGACACCCCTCCACTTT. Protein sequence: CATSIAVQGTPLHF.

Only one count was recorded for this clone. The chain combines TRBV7-2 with TRBJ2-1, with TRBD2 matching 8 bases. The CDR3 runs to 16 residues. CDR1 is SGHTA, CDR2 FQGNSA, per germline. Trimming cost V 2 bases and J 9 bases; bases outside gene matches: 12. The CDR3 loop is CASSLFSREVDTEQFF. In DNA form, the CDR3 reads TGTGCCAGCAGCTTATTCTCGCGGGAGGTGGATACTGAGCAGTTCTTC.